Listed here are 14 T cell receptor beta chains from one sample, sequenced in a study of cytomegalovirus exposure and HLA in healthy donors (dated by TCRdb to about 2017). Library creation used the immunoSEQ multiplex PCR assay. For the multiplex PCR, a mixture combining 60 forward primers for TCR Vbeta segments and 13 reverse primers for TCR Jbeta segments was used. TCRdb took over this immuneACCESS table, retaining in-frame rearrangements with V and J assigned. Such tables are incomplete; in checked studies, under half of the missing clones stem from an unresolved V gene, and the remainder is unexplained. The sample includes more than 70,000 clones, with over 70% observed a single time. The biggest ten clones account for roughly 2% of the sample. The sample taken for sequencing was PBMCs. The receptors stem from a boy between 10 and 17 years old in good health and CMV-seronegative.

The rearrangement uses TRBV19 and TRBJ1-5, with 8 bases identical to TRBD1. With V trimmed by 4 bases and J by 6 bases, 5 bases remained unmatched. The CDR3 is made up of 14 amino acids. CDR1 and CDR2 (germline): LNHDA, SQIVND (reference sequence). In nucleotides, the CDR3 is TGTGCCAGTAGTACCCAGGACAGGGCTCAGCCCCAGCATTTT. This gives the protein CASSTQDRAQPQHF. The full variable domain, in which reference TRBV19 and TRBJ1-5 provide the parts outside the CDR3, is DGGITQSPKYLFRKEGQNVTLSCEQNLNHDAMYWYRQDPGQGLRLIYYSQIVNDFQKGDIAEGYSVSREKKESFPLTVTSAQKNPTAFYLCASSTQDRAQPQHFGDGTRLSIL.

In nucleotides, the CDR3 is TGCAGCGTTCTACAGGGGGCCTCTGAAGCTTTCTTT. Its protein is CSVLQGASEAFF. This rearrangement joins TRBV29-1 to TRBJ1-1, with 9 bases that match TRBD1. The CDR3 covers 12 residues. Germline trimming cut 5 bases from V and 6 bases from J; bases unmatched to any gene: 4. Germline V gene sequence: CDR1 SQVTM, CDR2 ANQGSEA.

The chain uses TRBV20-1 and TRBJ1-2; the D is unclear. Per the germline V gene, CDR1 is DFQATT and CDR2 is SNEGSKA (reference sequence). The CDR3 length is 11 residues. The V gene lost 7 bases and the J gene lost 4 bases, with 10 bases spanning the gap. CDR3 DNA sequence: TGCAGTGTCCCGTCCTCCTATGGCTACACCTTC. Translation: CSVPSSYGYTF.

This clone was detected only once. V and J are TRBV6-5 and TRBJ2-5, with TRBD2 identical over 13 bases. CDR1 MNHEY and CDR2 SVGAGI come from the germline V gene. The CDR3 sequence is 15 residues long. V gave up 6 bases and J gave up 4 bases; unmatched junction bases: 5. The CDR3 DNA follows: TGTGCCAGCAGCCGACTAGCGGGGGGCCCAGAGACCCAGTACTTC. Residues: CASSRLAGGPETQYF.

The chain employs TRBV16 and TRBJ1-5; 8 positions match TRBD1. Germline V lookup: CDR1 KGHSY, CDR2 FQNENV. Trimming cost V 0 bases and J 2 bases; bases outside gene matches: 9. CDR3 length: 18 amino acids. As DNA, the CDR3 is TGTGCCAGCAGCCAATCCGTTACCGGGACAGGCGGCAATCAGCCCCAGCATTTT. This gives the protein CASSQSVTGTGGNQPQHF. Drawing the rest from reference TRBV16 and TRBJ1-5, the complete variable domain is GEEVAQTPKHLVRGEGQKAKLYCAPIKGHSYVFWYQQVLKNEFKFLISFQNENVFDETGMPKERFSAKCLPNSPCSLEIQATKLEDSAVYFCASSQSVTGTGGNQPQHFGDGTRLSIL.

This clone was counted a single time. This chain connects TRBV9 to TRBJ1-1, with D possibly TRBD1 on 5 matching bases. Germline-derived CDR1 and CDR2 are SGDLS and YYNGEE. This CDR3 has 15 residues. Trimming shortened V by 2 bases and J by 7 bases, and 18 bases separated the two germline ends. CDR3 loop: CASSVAGTVRDEAFF. DNA for the CDR3: TGTGCCAGCAGCGTTGCGGGGACCGTGAGGGATGAAGCTTTCTTT.

The chain is built from TRBV9 and TRBJ1-5; 9 bases align to TRBD1. Germline V CDR1 and CDR2: SGDLS, YYNGEE. V shed 4 bases and J 5 bases; nucleotides not matched to a gene: 1. CDR3 length: 13 residues. CDR3 loop: CASSRDRDQPQHF. The CDR3, as DNA: TGTGCCAGCAGCCGGGACAGGGATCAGCCCCAGCATTTT.

The table lists this clone with a few counts. This rearrangement joins TRBV19 to TRBJ2-1; 9 nucleotides agree with TRBD1. The CDR3 is 12 amino acids. V lost 6 bases and J lost 7; bases outside the gene matches: 1. CDR1 is LNHDA and CDR2 is SQIVND in the germline V gene (reference sequence). CDR3 amino acids: CASRQGANEQFF. CDR3 sequence (DNA): TGTGCCAGTAGACAGGGGGCGAATGAGCAGTTCTTC.

This sequence joins TRBV6-5 and TRBJ2-7, with 11 bases that match TRBD1. J lost 5 bases, V lost 5 bases, and 5 bases had no gene match. The CDR3 consists of 14 residues. The germline CDR1 and CDR2 sequences are MNHEY and SVGAGI. The CDR3 loop is CASSRWTGGHEQYF. Written as DNA, the CDR3 is TGTGCCAGCAGTCGCTGGACAGGGGGCCACGAGCAGTACTTC.

Only a few counts were recorded for this clone. The chain uses TRBV7-6 and TRBJ2-2; TRBD2 matches at 9 bases. CDR3 size: 16 residues. Germline lookup yields CDR1 SGHVS and CDR2 FNYEAQ. With 5 bases clipped from V and 0 bases from J, the junction kept 4 bases outside the gene matches. The CDR3 loop reads CASSTTSGPNTGELFF. For the CDR3, the DNA is TGTGCCAGCAGCACAACTAGCGGGCCGAACACCGGGGAGCTGTTTTTT.

The chain is built from TRBV29-1 and TRBJ1-1; D might be TRBD1 (5 bases). CDR1 SQVTM and CDR2 ANQGSEA come from the germline V gene. Trimming took off 5 bases at V and 3 bases at J, with 13 bases between the two ends. This CDR3 comprises 13 residues. The CDR3 here is CSVSGMGHTEAFF. CDR3 in DNA: TGCAGCGTTTCCGGCATGGGGCACACTGAAGCTTTCTTT.

This clone was recorded only once. The V call is TRBV7-6, the J call TRBJ2-5; 7 bases agree with TRBD1. CDR1 and CDR2 from the germline V gene are SGHVS and FNYEAQ. The CDR3 sequence is 14 residues long. V lost 5 bases and J lost 1; bases outside the gene matches: 4. DNA for the CDR3: TGTGCCAGCAGCCCAAGACAGGGCCAAGAGACCCAGTACTTC. It specifies CASSPRQGQETQYF.

The chain uses TRBV4-1 and TRBJ1-2; 7 nucleotides line up with TRBD1. The ends lost 4 bases at V and 4 bases at J; junction bases unmatched: 6. CDR1 and CDR2 from the germline V gene are MGHRA and YSYEKL. This CDR3 comprises 14 residues. CDR3 in DNA: TGCGCCAGCAGCCCATCGACAGGGAGCTATGGCTACACCTTC. This encodes CASSPSTGSYGYTF.

The rearrangement links TRBV27 to TRBJ2-7, with D possibly being TRBD1 (6 bases). The CDR3 covers 13 residues. CDR1 is MNHEY and CDR2 is SMNVEV in the germline V gene (reference sequence). Trimming left V 5 bases short and J 2 bases short, with 10 bases between. In nucleotides, the CDR3 is TGTGCCAGCAGTGCGGACAGTACCTACGAGCAGTACTTC. It codes for CASSADSTYEQYF.